This T cell receptor beta chain was identified in a study of OX40 agonist ivuxolimab in advanced cancers. Study overall: Patients received ivuxolimab, an agonistic anti-OX40 (CD134) antibody.

Germline V gene sequence: CDR1 LGHNT, CDR2 FRNRAP. The CDR3 loop spans 14 amino acids. The ends lost 5 bases at V and 4 bases at J; junction bases unmatched: 6. The table came from immunoSEQ multiplex PCR; TCRdb's copy has only in-frame clones and leaves some out. The sample includes over 45,000 clones, around 80% seen only once; the top ten take 4% to 5%. Sampled blood was obtained at baseline, cycle 4 day 1, and cycle 7 day 1. As for this clone: The antigen is not known.

Points from the study as a whole: By week 6 at 0.1 to 3.0 mg/kg, blood CD4+ and CD8+ T cells had expanded clonally. More expanded clones were seen, on average, in CD8+ T cells than in CD4+.

This clonotype originated in an adult with an advanced solid tumor such as melanoma, head and neck, liver or kidney cancer. Sequencing used CD4+ or CD8+ T cells sorted from blood, obtained in a trial of the OX40 agonist ivuxolimab. The genes are TRBV12-5 and TRBJ1-1; 8 bases map to TRBD1. The CDR3, as DNA: TGTGCTAGTGGTCCCAGGGGGCTAGGCACTGAAGCTTTCTTT. Translation gives CASGPRGLGTEAFF.